This TCR beta chain appears in the sequencing data of a study of blood T cell repertoires in COVID-19. At the level of the study: From the United States, Italy and Spain came samples of acute and convalescent COVID-19. Sources were T cells, B-cell-depleted T cells, or PBMCs; the material itself was cDNA or gDNA.

Patients at the Seattle site were enrolled during active infection and followed longitudinally. Original methodology: From reference gene primer amplification, estimates of nucleated cell counts were derived. The assay was immunoSEQ multiplex PCR, and TCRdb's table has in-frame clones only and misses some. The V and J calls and clone size were taken over from that table, and D and trimming were inferred from the DNA. The sample carries more than 350,000 clones, about 89% recorded once. Input material: peripheral blood. This TCR came from a woman aged 30 to 39 with COVID-19, enrolled during active disease.

Here the CDR3 reads CASSLVSNEQFF. The CDR3 region has the DNA TGTGCCAGCAGCTTAGTATCTAATGAGCAGTTCTTC. The gene calls are TRBV7-2 and TRBJ2-1, with D unclear. The V gene lost 1 base and the J gene lost 7 bases, with 5 bases spanning the gap. There are 12 residues in the CDR3. CDR1 and CDR2 from the germline V gene are SGHTA and FQGNSA. The whole variable domain, remainder taken from reference TRBV7-2 and TRBJ2-1, is GAGVSQSPSNKVTEKGKDVELRCDPISGHTALYWYRQSLGQGLEFLIYFQGNSAPDKSGLPSDRFSAERTGGSVSTLTIQRTQQEDSAVYLCASSLVSNEQFFGPGTRLTVL.